This T cell receptor (beta chain) was captured in a study of OX40 agonist ivuxolimab in advanced cancers. Whole-study context: Patients received ivuxolimab, an intravenous treatment, every 2 weeks at 0.01 to 10 mg/kg. Hepatocellular carcinoma, melanoma, renal cell or head and neck cancer was diagnosed in the dose-escalation patients. Of the participants, about 40% had some prior anti-PD-1, anti-PD-L1 or anti-CTLA-4 therapy, which was allowed.

Using immunoSEQ multiplex PCR, the repertoire was profiled, and TCRdb retains in-frame clones only, with some absent. Altogether around 20,000 clones are present, just under 85% being singletons, with the ten largest covering 50%. This CDR3 is 15 amino acids long. The TCR comes from an adult with an advanced solid tumor such as melanoma, head and neck, liver or kidney cancer. The input for sequencing was CD4+ or CD8+ T cells sorted from blood, taken in a trial of the OX40 agonist ivuxolimab. V and J are TRBV21-1 and TRBJ2-7; the table assigns TRBD2, which was not confirmed against the DNA. TRBV21-1 is termed a pseudogene. The CDR3 sequence is CASSKAARGLYEQYF. The CDR3 bases are TGTGCCAGCAGCAAAGCCGCTAGGGGACTCTACGAGCAGTACTTC.